This T cell receptor (beta chain) originates from a study of radiation and T cells in renal cell carcinoma. Indicated time point: blood 2 weeks post-SBRT. Treatment described: 15 Gy SBRT to primary tumor, nephrectomy 4 weeks later. After SBRT, blood was collected at 2 and 4 weeks, plus baseline. This renal cell carcinoma was of the clear cell type. Notes on the study in general: Top tumor clonotypes rose in blood 2 weeks post-radiation, then contracted. Baseline intratumoral clonotype presence is unknown without pretreatment biopsies.

Notes on this clone: The antigen remains unidentified.

The data were produced by immunoSEQ multiplex PCR, yet TCRdb's version contains in-frame clones alone and is incomplete. The data contain some 120,000 clones, approximately 90% of them seen just once; the ten biggest clones take up 5% to 6.5%. The V gene end was trimmed by 5 bases and the J gene end by 4 bases; junction bases not matched to a gene: 12. The CDR3 has 16 amino acids. Germline-derived CDR1 and CDR2 are SGHRS and YFSETQ. J is TRBJ1-2 and V is TRBV5-1; 9 bases align to TRBD1. The source is a woman in her 70s with renal cell carcinoma. This specimen was blood, taken from a patient whose treatment included radiotherapy and nephrectomy. CDR3 bases: TGCGCCAGCAGAGGGACCGGGACAGGGAACACCTATGGCTACACCTTC. It codes for CASRGTGTGNTYGYTF.